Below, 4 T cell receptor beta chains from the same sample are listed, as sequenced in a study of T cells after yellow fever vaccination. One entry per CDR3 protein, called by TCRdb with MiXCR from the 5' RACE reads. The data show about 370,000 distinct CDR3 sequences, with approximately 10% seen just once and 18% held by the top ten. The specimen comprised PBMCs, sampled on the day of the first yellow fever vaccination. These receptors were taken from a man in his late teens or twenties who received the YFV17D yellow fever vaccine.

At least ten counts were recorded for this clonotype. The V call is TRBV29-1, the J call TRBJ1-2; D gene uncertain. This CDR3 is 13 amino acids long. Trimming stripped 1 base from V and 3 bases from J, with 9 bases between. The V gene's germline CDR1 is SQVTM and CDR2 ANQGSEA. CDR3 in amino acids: CSVEGGRHYGYTF. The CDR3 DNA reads TGCAGCGTTGAAGGAGGACGGCACTATGGCTACACCTTC.

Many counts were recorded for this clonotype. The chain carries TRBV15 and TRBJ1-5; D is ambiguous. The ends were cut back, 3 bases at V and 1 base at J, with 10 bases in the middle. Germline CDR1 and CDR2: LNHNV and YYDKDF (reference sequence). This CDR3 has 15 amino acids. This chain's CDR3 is CATSSLRGSNQPQHF. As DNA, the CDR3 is TGTGCCACCAGCAGTCTCCGGGGAAGCAATCAGCCCCAGCATTTT.

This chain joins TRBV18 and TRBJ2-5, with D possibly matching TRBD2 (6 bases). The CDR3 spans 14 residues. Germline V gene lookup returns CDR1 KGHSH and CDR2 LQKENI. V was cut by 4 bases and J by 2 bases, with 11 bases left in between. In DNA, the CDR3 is TGTGCCAGCTCACTCCCGGGAGCTCAAGAGACCCAGTACTTC. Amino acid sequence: CASSLPGAQETQYF.

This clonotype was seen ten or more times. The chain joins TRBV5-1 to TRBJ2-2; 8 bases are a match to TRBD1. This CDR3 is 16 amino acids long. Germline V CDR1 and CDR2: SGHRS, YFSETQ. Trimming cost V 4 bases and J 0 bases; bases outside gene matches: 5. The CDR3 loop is CASSKGTGANTGELFF. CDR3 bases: TGCGCCAGCAGCAAAGGGACAGGCGCGAACACCGGGGAGCTGTTTTTT.